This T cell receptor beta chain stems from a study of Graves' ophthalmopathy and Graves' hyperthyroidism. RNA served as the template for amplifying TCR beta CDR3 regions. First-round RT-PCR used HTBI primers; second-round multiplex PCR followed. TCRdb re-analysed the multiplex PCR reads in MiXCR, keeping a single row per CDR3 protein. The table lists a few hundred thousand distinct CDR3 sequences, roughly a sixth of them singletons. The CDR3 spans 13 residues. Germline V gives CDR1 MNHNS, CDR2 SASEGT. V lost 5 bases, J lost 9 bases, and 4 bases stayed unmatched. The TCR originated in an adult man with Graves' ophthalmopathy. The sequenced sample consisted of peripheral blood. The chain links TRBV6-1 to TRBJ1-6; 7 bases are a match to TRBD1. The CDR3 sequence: CASSPTGSSPLHF. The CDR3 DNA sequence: TGTGCCAGCAGTCCGACAGGGTCTTCACCCCTCCACTTT.